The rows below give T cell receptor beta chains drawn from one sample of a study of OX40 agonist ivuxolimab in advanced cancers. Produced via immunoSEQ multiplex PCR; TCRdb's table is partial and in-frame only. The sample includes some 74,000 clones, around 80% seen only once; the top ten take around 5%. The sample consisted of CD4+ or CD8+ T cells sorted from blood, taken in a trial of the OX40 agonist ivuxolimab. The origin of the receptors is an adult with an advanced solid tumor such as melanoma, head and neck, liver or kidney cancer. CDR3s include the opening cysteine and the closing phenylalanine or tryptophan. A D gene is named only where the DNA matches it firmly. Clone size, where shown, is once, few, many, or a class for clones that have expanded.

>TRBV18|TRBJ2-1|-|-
TGTGCCAGTACGCCAGGGACCCTCTACAATGAGCAGTTCTTC
CASTPGTLYNEQFF
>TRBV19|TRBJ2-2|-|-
TGTGCCAGTAGGCGACAGCCTAACACCGGGGAGCTGTTTTTT
CASRRQPNTGELFF
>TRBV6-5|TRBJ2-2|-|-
TGTGCCAGCCGACGGGGGACCTATAACACCGGGGAGCTGTTTTTT
CASRRGTYNTGELFF
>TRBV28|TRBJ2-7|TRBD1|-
TGTGCCAGCAGTGAACAGGGGTATGGGCAGTACTTC
CASSEQGYGQYF
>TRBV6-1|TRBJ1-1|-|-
TGTGCCAGCAGTCCCCTTTCTGGGGGGACTCGGGAAGCTTTCTTT
CASSPLSGGTREAFF
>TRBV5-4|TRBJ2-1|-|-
TGTGCCAGCAGCTCTTTCGACAGGCACAATGAGCAGTTCTTC
CASSSFDRHNEQFF
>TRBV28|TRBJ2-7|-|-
TGTGCCAGCAGTCCTTATCAGACAGGCTCTCGCCACGAGCAGTACTTC
CASSPYQTGSRHEQYF
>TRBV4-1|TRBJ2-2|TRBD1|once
TGCGCCAGCAGCCAAGTATTGACGACAAACAGGGGGAACACCGGGGAGCTGTTTTTT
CASSQVLTTNRGNTGELFF
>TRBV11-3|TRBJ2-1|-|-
TGTGCCAGCAGCTTAGAGTCCAATGAGCAGTTCTTC
CASSLESNEQFF
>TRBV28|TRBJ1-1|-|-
TGTGCCAGCAGTCTCCCACAGGGAAACATGAACACTGAAGCTTTCTTT
CASSLPQGNMNTEAFF
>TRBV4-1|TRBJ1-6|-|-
TGCGCCAGCAGCCAAGATTATAAGTCCTATAATTCACCCCTCCACTTT
CASSQDYKSYNSPLHF
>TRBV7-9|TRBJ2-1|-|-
TGTGCCAGCAGCTTTACGCCCCTGGTATACAATGAGCAGTTCTTC
CASSFTPLVYNEQFF
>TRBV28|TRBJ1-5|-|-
TGTGCCAGCAGGACTATGTGGGATCGGCCCCAGCATTTT
CASRTMWDRPQHF
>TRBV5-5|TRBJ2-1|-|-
TGTGCCAGCAGCGCGGGACAGATCCCCAATGAGCAGTTCTTC
CASSAGQIPNEQFF
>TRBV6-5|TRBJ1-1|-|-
TGTGCCAGCAGTTACTCGATTTCGGGAAGCACTGAAGCTTTCTTT
CASSYSISGSTEAFF
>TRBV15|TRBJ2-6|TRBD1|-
TGTGCCACCAGCAGAAAAAGACCGGGACAGGGATTATCTGGGGCCAACGTCCTGACTTTC
CATSRKRPGQGLSGANVLTF
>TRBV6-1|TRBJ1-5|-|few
TGTGCCAGCAGTGAAGGGGCCAGGAACGGGCAGCCCCAGCATTTT
CASSEGARNGQPQHF
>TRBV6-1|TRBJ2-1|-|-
TGTGCCAGCAGTGAAAAAGAGGCTAGGGGCCATGAGCAGTTCTTC
CASSEKEARGHEQFF
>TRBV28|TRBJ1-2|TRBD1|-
TGTGCCAGCAGCAACAGGGGTTCCTATGGCTACACCTTC
CASSNRGSYGYTF
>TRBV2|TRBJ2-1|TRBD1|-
TGTGCCAGCAGAGGACAGGGGCATGAGCAGTTCTTC
CASRGQGHEQFF
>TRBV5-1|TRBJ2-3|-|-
TGCGCCAGCAGCTTGGGATTCACAGATACGCAGTATTTT
CASSLGFTDTQYF
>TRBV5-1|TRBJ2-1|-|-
TGCGCCAGCAGCAATTCGACCGGGACTCGAAGACCGTTCTTC
CASSNSTGTRRPFF
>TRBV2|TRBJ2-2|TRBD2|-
TGTGCCAGCAGTAAGGCTAGCGGGAGTTCATGGACCGGGGAGCTGTTTTTT
CASSKASGSSWTGELFF
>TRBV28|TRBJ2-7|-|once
TGTGCCAGCAGTTTAAGTGGCGGCAGGGCGATCTACGAGCAGTACTTC
CASSLSGGRAIYEQYF
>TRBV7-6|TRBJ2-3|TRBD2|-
TGTGCCAGCAGCCTCTCGGGGGGGGTCGCAGTGGATACGCAGTATTTT
CASSLSGGVAVDTQYF
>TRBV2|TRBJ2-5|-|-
TGTGCCAGCACCCCTCAGGGGATCTTGGAGACCCAGTACTTC
CASTPQGILETQYF
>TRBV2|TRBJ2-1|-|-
TGTGCCAGCAGTGGACGGGGCTACAATGAGCAGTTCTTC
CASSGRGYNEQFF
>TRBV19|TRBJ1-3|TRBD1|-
TGTGCCAGTACCCAAGGGACAGGCGGAAACACCATATATTTT
CASTQGTGGNTIYF
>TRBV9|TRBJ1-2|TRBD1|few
TGTGCCAGCAGCGGGGCAGGGGGCCTCTATGGCTACACCTTC
CASSGAGGLYGYTF
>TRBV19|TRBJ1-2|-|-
TGTGCCAGTAGTATAGATCCAGGGGCTGGCTATGGCTACACCTTC
CASSIDPGAGYGYTF
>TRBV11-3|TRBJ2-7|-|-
TGTGCCAGCAGCTTAGAGTCAGGAGATTTATACGAGCAGTACTTC
CASSLESGDLYEQYF
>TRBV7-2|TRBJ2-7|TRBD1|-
TGTGCCAGCAGCTCCGGGACAGGGGTTCTCTACGAGCAGTACTTC
CASSSGTGVLYEQYF
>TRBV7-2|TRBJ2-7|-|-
TGTGCCAGCAGCTTACAGGGAATGTCCTACGAGCAGTACTTC
CASSLQGMSYEQYF
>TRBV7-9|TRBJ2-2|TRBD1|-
TGTGCCAGCAGCTCGAAGGGACAGGGGAACACCGGGGAGCTGTTTTTT
CASSSKGQGNTGELFF
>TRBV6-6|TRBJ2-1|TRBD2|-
TGTGCCAGCAGTTACTCCAGCGGGAGCTCCTACAATGAGCAGTTCTTC
CASSYSSGSSYNEQFF
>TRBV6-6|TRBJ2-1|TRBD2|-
TGTGCCAGCAGTAGCGGGACTAGCGGCTACAATGAGCAGTTCTTC
CASSSGTSGYNEQFF
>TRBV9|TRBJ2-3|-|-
TGTGCCAGCAGCCGCGGGGCCACAGATACGCAGTATTTT
CASSRGATDTQYF
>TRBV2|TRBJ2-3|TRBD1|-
TGTGCCAGCAGGGAGACAGGGTCAATAGATACGCAGTATTTT
CASRETGSIDTQYF
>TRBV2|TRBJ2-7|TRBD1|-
TGTGCCAGCAGCGGGACAGGGACGGCCTCCTACGAGCAGTACTTC
CASSGTGTASYEQYF
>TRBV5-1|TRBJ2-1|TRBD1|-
TGCGCCAGCAGCCAACGGTACAGGGGCGGAGTGGGTGAGCAGTTCTTC
CASSQRYRGGVGEQFF
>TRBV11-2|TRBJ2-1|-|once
TGTGCCAGCAGCTTAATAGGGGGTGAGCAGTTCTTC
CASSLIGGEQFF
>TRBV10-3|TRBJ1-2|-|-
TGTGCCATCAGTGATATCTATGGCTACACCTTC
CAISDIYGYTF
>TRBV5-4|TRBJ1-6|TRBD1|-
TGTGCCAGCAGCTTGAACAGGGGGAGTTCACCCCTCCACTTT
CASSLNRGSSPLHF
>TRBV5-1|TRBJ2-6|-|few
TGCGCCAGCAGCTTAGGGGGATCCGGGGCCAACGTCCTGACTTTC
CASSLGGSGANVLTF
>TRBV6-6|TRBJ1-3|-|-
TGTGCCAGCAGCCCCGGCCAGGGTCGCATATATTTT
CASSPGQGRIYF
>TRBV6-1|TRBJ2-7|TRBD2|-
TGTGCCAGCCGTAGCGGGAGGGCCTGGGAAGAGCAGTACTTC
CASRSGRAWEEQYF
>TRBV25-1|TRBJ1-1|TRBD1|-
TGTGCCAGCAGTGCGAATTCCGGGACAGGGGGCGCATACACTGAAGCTTTCTTT
CASSANSGTGGAYTEAFF
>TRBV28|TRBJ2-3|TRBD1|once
TGTGCCAGCAGCCCGACTCCGCAGGGGGCAAGCACAGATACGCAGTATTTT
CASSPTPQGASTDTQYF
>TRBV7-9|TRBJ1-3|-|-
TGTGCCGTCGGGTGGGGCCCAGGCTCTGGAAACACCATATATTTT
CAVGWGPGSGNTIYF
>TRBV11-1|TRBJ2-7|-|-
TGTGCCAGCAGCTCCATTGGTCCGTTTGAGCAGTACTTC
CASSSIGPFEQYF
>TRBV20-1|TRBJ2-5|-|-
TGCAGTGCTTTAGGGGTGGAGACCCAGTACTTC
CSALGVETQYF
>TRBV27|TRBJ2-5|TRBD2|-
TGTGCCAGCTCATGGGGTCGGGAGGCGAGTGAGCAGTACTTC
CASSWGREASEQYF